This T cell receptor (beta chain) originates from a study of Graves' ophthalmopathy and Graves' hyperthyroidism. Diagnostic conclusions were grounded in clinical symptoms, serum thyroxine, TRAb, thyroid ultrasound and orbital computed tomography. RNA served as the template for amplifying TCR beta CDR3 regions. Second-round multiplex PCR followed a first-round RT-PCR using HTBI primers. TCRdb processed the multiplex PCR reads anew with MiXCR; each CDR3 protein has one entry. The sample has about 590,000 distinct CDR3 sequences, less than 45% seen once. Germline CDR1 is SEHNR and CDR2 is FQNEAQ (reference sequence). V lost 5 bases to trimming and J lost 2 bases, with 21 bases between them. This CDR3 comprises 17 residues. Findings of the study overall: Ophthalmopathy could be told apart from stable hyperthyroidism by a 13-signature model (about 90% sensitivity, 70% to 84% specificity).

This clonotype was recorded many times. Its target is not known. The sequencing input was peripheral blood or thyroid tissue (not recorded which). The chain employs TRBV7-9 and TRBJ1-2; weak D call: TRBD1 (5 bases). The clonotype originates from an adult man with Graves' hyperthyroidism. The CDR3 nucleotides are TGTGCCAGCAGCCCAGGACACGGGGAGGGGATCAACTATGGCTACACCTTC. Translating it yields CASSPGHGEGINYGYTF.